The next 25 T cell receptor beta chains were all read from a single sample in a study of blood T cell repertoires in COVID-19. Sequenced by immunoSEQ multiplex PCR; TCRdb stores in-frame clones only, minus some. The table lists a few hundred thousand clones, approximately 83% of them singletons, with approximately 7% in the top ten. The sequenced sample consisted of peripheral blood. Receptor source: a woman aged 45 to 65 with acute or convalescent COVID-19.

V and J are TRBV6-5 and TRBJ1-5; D gene uncertain. CDR3 length: 13 residues. Germline CDR1 reads MNHEY; CDR2 reads SVGAGI. Trimming took off 4 bases at V and 6 bases at J, with 10 bases between the two ends. This CDR3 is CASSFHPSQPQHF. In nucleotides, the CDR3 is TGTGCCAGCAGTTTTCATCCATCTCAGCCCCAGCATTTT.

The rearrangement joins TRBV28 to TRBJ1-5; D possibly corresponds to TRBD1 (5 bases). Trimming took off 8 bases at V and 6 bases at J, with 17 bases between the two ends. The CDR3 totals 14 residues. Germline assignment: CDR1 MDHEN and CDR2 SYDVKM. Here the CDR3 reads CASGSREGSQPQHF. CDR3 nucleotide sequence: TGTGCCAGCGGGTCCAGGGAGGGAAGTCAGCCCCAGCATTTT.

Turning to this clone: Compared with germline, one end of the junction differs, possibly owing to a read error. The DNA for the CDR3 is TGTGCCAGCACCCAAGGGACAGGCGCTAACATGAACACTGAAGCTTTCTTT. It specifies CASTQGTGANMNTEAFF. The rearrangement links TRBV14 to TRBJ1-1, with TRBD1 matching over 8 bases. The CDR3 sequence is 17 residues long. Germline V gives CDR1 SGHDN, CDR2 FVKESK.

The V call is TRBV21-1, the J call TRBJ2-3; whether TRBD2, the table's D call, matches the DNA was not checked. TRBV21-1 is recorded as a pseudogene. This CDR3 comprises 14 residues. The CDR3 nucleotides are TGTGCCAGCAGCACAAAGACTAGAACAGATACGCAGTATTTT. The encoded protein is CASSTKTRTDTQYF.

The chain is built from TRBV6-5 and TRBJ2-7; TRBD1 matches at 9 bases. J gave up 1 base and V 6 bases, and 4 bases lay outside the gene matches. The CDR3 runs 14 residues. Per the germline V gene, CDR1 is MNHEY and CDR2 is SVGAGI. The CDR3 region is CASRPGTGSYEQYF. Here the CDR3 DNA reads TGTGCCAGCAGACCCGGGACAGGGTCCTACGAGCAGTACTTC.

The chain has TRBV28 and TRBJ1-4; no clear D. Germline V gene sequence: CDR1 MDHEN, CDR2 SYDVKM. The CDR3 spans 16 residues. V was clipped by 5 bases and J by 3 bases, with 16 bases between them. CDR3 in amino acids: CASSPGQVGSNEKLFF. In DNA form, the CDR3 reads TGTGCCAGCAGTCCCGGCCAGGTCGGATCTAATGAAAAACTGTTTTTT. The full variable domain, its missing parts supplied by reference TRBV28 and TRBJ1-4, is DVKVTQSSRYLVKRTGEKVFLECVQDMDHENMFWYRQDPGLGLRLIYFSYDVKMKEKGDIPEGYSVSREKKERFSLILESASTNQTSMYLCASSPGQVGSNEKLFFGSGTQLSVL.

This clone has just a few counts. V is TRBV30 and J is TRBJ1-5, with TRBD1 identical over 9 bases. The J segment lost 1 base and the V segment lost 5 bases, leaving 3 bases of the junction unmatched. Germline-derived CDR1 and CDR2 are GTSNPN and SVGIG (reference sequence). The CDR3 has 14 residues. This CDR3 is CAWQQGASNQPQHF. The CDR3 DNA reads TGTGCCTGGCAACAGGGGGCGAGCAATCAGCCCCAGCATTTT.

This sequence joins TRBV6-1 and TRBJ1-6; D is ambiguous. Germline CDR1 and CDR2: MNHNS and SASEGT. The CDR3 extends over 15 amino acids. V lost 5 bases and J lost 8, with 16 bases in between. The CDR3 spells CASSTGGGRHSPLHF. DNA of the CDR3: TGTGCCAGCAGTACCGGTGGAGGGCGGCATTCACCCCTCCACTTT.

The rearrangement uses TRBV28 and TRBJ1-5; no clear D. Germline CDR1 and CDR2: MDHEN and SYDVKM. The CDR3 contains 14 residues. The germline V and J ends were trimmed by 3 bases and 7 bases, with 13 bases remaining between them. CDR3 sequence: CASSFFLEVQPQHF. The CDR3 nucleotides read TGTGCCAGCAGTTTCTTTTTGGAGGTACAGCCCCAGCATTTT.

This clone was detected ten times or more. The chain is built from TRBV29-1 and TRBJ1-1; 9 nucleotides agree with TRBD1. V was clipped by 2 bases and J by 0 bases; unmatched bases: 13. CDR3 length: 18 amino acids. The germline V gene encodes CDR1 SQVTM and CDR2 ANQGSEA. The CDR3 loop reads CSVESTGTGSFMNTEAFF. The DNA for the CDR3 is TGCAGCGTTGAATCGACCGGGACAGGGTCCTTTATGAACACTGAAGCTTTCTTT.

This sequence joins TRBV28 and TRBJ1-4, with D possibly being TRBD1 (6 bases). Germline CDR1 MDHEN, CDR2 SYDVKM. The CDR3 is made up of 14 amino acids. The ends were cut back, 8 bases at V and 8 bases at J, with 18 bases in the middle. The CDR3 loop is CASSTTGPREKLFF. The CDR3 coding sequence is TGTGCCAGCTCAACCACAGGGCCTAGGGAAAAACTGTTTTTT. Supplemented by reference TRBV28 and TRBJ1-4, the full variable domain reads DVKVTQSSRYLVKRTGEKVFLECVQDMDHENMFWYRQDPGLGLRLIYFSYDVKMKEKGDIPEGYSVSREKKERFSLILESASTNQTSMYLCASSTTGPREKLFFGSGTQLSVL.

In nucleotides, the CDR3 is TGTGCCAGCAGCCTCCTGCTGACGGGGGGCAGAGAGCAGTACTTC. Translating it yields CASSLLLTGGREQYF. V is TRBV6-5 and J is TRBJ2-7; D possibly corresponds to TRBD2 (7 bases). Trimming took 6 bases from V and 7 from J, leaving 22 bases between them. This CDR3 contains 15 residues. Germline CDR1 reads MNHEY; CDR2 reads SVGAGI.

The genes are TRBV2 and TRBJ2-7, with TRBD1 matching 7 bases. CDR1 is SNHLY and CDR2 is FYNNEI in the germline V gene. CDR3 size: 13 residues. Losses at the gene ends were 7 bases for V and 3 bases for J; bases not matched to a gene: 6. CDR3 bases: TGTGCCAGCAAAGGGACAGTCAACTACGAGCAGTACTTC. Amino acids: CASKGTVNYEQYF.

The gene calls are TRBV3-1 (or the pseudogene TRBV3-2) and TRBJ2-7, with 8 nucleotides matching TRBD1. The CDR3 consists of 14 residues. Germline values: CDR1 LGHDT, CDR2 YNNKEL (reference sequence). J lost 3 bases, V lost 6 bases, and 7 bases had no gene match. CDR3 DNA: TGTGCCAGCAGGGCTCTCGGACAGGGCTACGAGCAGTACTTC. Encoded protein: CASRALGQGYEQYF.

V gene TRBV27 combines with J gene TRBJ2-1; maybe TRBD2 (5 bases). Germline-derived CDR1 and CDR2 are MNHEY and SMNVEV (reference sequence). The CDR3 consists of 11 residues. The CDR3 sequence: CPQLGALEQFF. The CDR3 region has the DNA TGTCCCCAATTGGGAGCACTCGAGCAGTTCTTC.

The chain carries TRBV3-1 (or the pseudogene TRBV3-2) and TRBJ2-3; 8 nucleotides align to TRBD1. Trimming took 10 bases from V and 0 from J; bases not matched to a gene: 6. Germline V CDR1 and CDR2: LGHDT, YNNKEL (reference sequence). The CDR3 loop spans 14 amino acids. The CDR3 reads CATHRTGSTDTQYF. CDR3 nucleotide sequence: TGTGCCACCCACCGGACAGGGAGCACAGATACGCAGTATTTT.

The rearrangement links TRBV30 to TRBJ1-3; D unresolved. Germline V gene data show CDR1 as GTSNPN and CDR2 as SVGIG (reference sequence). The CDR3 contains 12 residues. Trimming removed 5 bases from V and 0 bases from J, with 5 bases in between. The CDR3 is CAWSFSGNTIYF. DNA for the CDR3: TGTGCCTGGTCCTTCTCTGGAAACACCATATATTTT.

The chain combines TRBV15 with TRBJ2-7; D not certain. From germline, CDR1 is LNHNV and CDR2 YYDKDF (reference sequence). The V end lost 2 bases, the J end lost 2 bases, and 13 bases lay between the germline ends. This CDR3 has 15 amino acids. The CDR3 sequence is CATSRTVGLAYEQYF. The CDR3 DNA is TGTGCCACCAGCAGAACAGTTGGGCTGGCCTACGAGCAGTACTTC.

V usage is TRBV7-9 and J usage is TRBJ1-5; TRBD1 agrees at 8 bases. Per germline, CDR1 SEHNR and CDR2 FQNEAQ (reference sequence). The CDR3 totals 14 residues. With V trimmed by 5 bases and J by 0 bases, 0 bases remained unmatched. CDR3 residues: CASSGQGSNQPQHF. CDR3 in DNA: TGTGCCAGCAGCGGACAGGGTAGCAATCAGCCCCAGCATTTT. Full variable domain (outside the CDR3, taken from reference TRBV7-9 and TRBJ1-5): DTGVSQNPRHKITKRGQNVTFRCDPISEHNRLYWYRQTLGQGPEFLTYFQNEAQLEKSRLLSDRFSAERPKGSFSTLEIQRTEQGDSAMYLCASSGQGSNQPQHFGDGTRLSIL.

The chain recombines TRBV9 with TRBJ2-1, with 15 bases fitting TRBD2. The length of the CDR3 is 17 residues. The ends lost 2 bases at V and 4 bases at J; junction bases unmatched: 4. CDR1 and CDR2 (germline): SGDLS, YYNGEE. As DNA, the CDR3 is TGTGCCAGCAGCGTGGTCGGGACTAGCGGGGGGTACAATGAGCAGTTCTTC. Amino acids: CASSVVGTSGGYNEQFF.

The chain is built from TRBV5-1 and TRBJ2-7; 9 bases match TRBD1. Germline V gene sequence: CDR1 SGHRS, CDR2 YFSETQ. The CDR3 has 15 residues. V was pared by 0 bases and J by 5 bases, with 6 bases of the junction left unmatched. The CDR3 nucleotides are TGCGCCAGCAGCTTGGCCAACAGGGGGCGGGACGAGCAGTACTTC. It codes for CASSLANRGRDEQYF.

V gene TRBV24-1 combines with J gene TRBJ2-1; the match to TRBD2 covers 7 bases. The V segment lost 4 bases and the J segment 6 bases; nucleotides outside the gene matches: 11. The CDR3 contains 16 residues. Germline CDR1 reads KGHDR; CDR2 reads SFDVKD. The CDR3 nucleotides read TGTGCCACCAGTGACCCCAGGACTAGGACGCTCAATGAGCAGTTCTTC. Translating gives CATSDPRTRTLNEQFF.

The gene calls are TRBV6-5 and TRBJ1-2; D ambiguous. The CDR3 spans 16 residues. Germline-derived CDR1 and CDR2 are MNHEY and SVGAGI. V was cut by 0 bases and J by 4 bases, with 15 bases left in between. This chain's CDR3 is CASSYSSTVDFYGYTF. The CDR3 DNA reads as TGTGCCAGCAGTTACTCGTCGACCGTAGACTTCTATGGCTACACCTTC.

The chain combines TRBV5-1 with TRBJ2-3, with 11 positions matching TRBD2. The junction had 5 bases not matched to a gene; V was cut back by 1 base and J by 4 bases. CDR3 size: 16 residues. Germline V CDR1 and CDR2: SGHRS, YFSETQ. The CDR3 coding sequence is TGCGCCAGCAGCTTGACTAGCGGGAGATACGCAGATACGCAGTATTTT. Its protein product is CASSLTSGRYADTQYF. The whole variable domain, filled in from reference TRBV5-1 and TRBJ2-3, reads KAGVTQTPRYLIKTRGQQVTLSCSPISGHRSVSWYQQTPGQGLQFLFEYFSETQRNKGNFPGRFSGRQFSNSRSEMNVSTLELGDSALYLCASSLTSGRYADTQYFGPGTRLTVL.

V is TRBV19 and J is TRBJ2-5; D perhaps matches TRBD2 (5 bases). Germline V gene lookup returns CDR1 LNHDA and CDR2 SQIVND (reference sequence). The CDR3 has 15 residues. Trimming removed 7 bases at V and 2 bases at J, with 17 bases between. The CDR3 bases are TGTGCCAGTACCTTCAACGCGGGCCTTCAAGAGACCCAGTACTTC. Residues: CASTFNAGLQETQYF.